This record covers a single T cell receptor (beta chain). Produced via immunoSEQ multiplex PCR; TCRdb's table is partial and in-frame only. The table includes about 94,000 clones, 90% detected once. The source of the sample is a study of control samples from healthy donors and cancer patients. V lost 4 bases, J lost 4 bases, and 31 bases lay in between. CDR3 length: 20 residues. Germline CDR1 KGHSH, CDR2 LQKENI. This sequence originates from a woman aged 18-29 years in good health. The chain recombines TRBV18 with TRBJ1-1; D is ambiguous. Sequencing was carried out using blood. The CDR3 loop reads CASSLDELSSQFGPSTEAFF. The DNA for the CDR3 is TGTGCCAGCTCACTCGACGAACTCTCTTCGCAGTTCGGGCCGAGCACTGAAGCTTTCTTT.